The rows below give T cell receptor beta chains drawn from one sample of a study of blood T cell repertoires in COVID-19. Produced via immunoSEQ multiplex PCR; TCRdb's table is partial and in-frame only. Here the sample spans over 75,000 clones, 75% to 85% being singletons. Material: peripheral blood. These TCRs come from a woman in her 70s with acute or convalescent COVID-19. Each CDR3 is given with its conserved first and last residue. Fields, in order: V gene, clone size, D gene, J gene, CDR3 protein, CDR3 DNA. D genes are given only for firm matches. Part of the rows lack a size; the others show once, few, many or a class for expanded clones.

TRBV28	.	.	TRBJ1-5	CASSPGAGDQPQHF	TGTGCCAGCAGCCCCGGGGCGGGGGATCAGCCCCAGCATTTT
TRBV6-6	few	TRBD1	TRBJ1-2	CASSWGQGGYTF	TGTGCCAGCAGTTGGGGACAGGGAGGCTACACCTTC
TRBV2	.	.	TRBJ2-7	CASSPDSLSSYEQYF	TGTGCCAGCAGCCCCGACAGCCTAAGCTCCTACGAGCAGTACTTC
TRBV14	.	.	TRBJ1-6	CASSEVGGRSPLHF	TGTGCCAGCAGCGAAGTGGGGGGAAGGTCACCCCTCCACTTT
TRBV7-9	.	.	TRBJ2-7	CASSFPLAGGGEQYF	TGTGCCAGCAGCTTCCCACTAGCAGGAGGAGGCGAGCAGTACTTC
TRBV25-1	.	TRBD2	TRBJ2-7	CASSEWREGAYEQYF	TGTGCCAGCAGTGAATGGCGGGAGGGCGCCTACGAGCAGTACTTC
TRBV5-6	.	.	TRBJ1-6	CASNKDMRYNSPLHF	TGTGCCAGCAACAAGGACATGAGATATAATTCACCCCTCCACTTT
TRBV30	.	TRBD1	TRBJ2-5	CAWSVQGQTRRSQYF	TGTGCCTGGAGTGTACAGGGACAGACAAGAAGGTCCCAGTACTTC
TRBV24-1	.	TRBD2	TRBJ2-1	CATKSLAGNEQFF	TGTGCCACCAAAAGCCTAGCGGGAAATGAGCAGTTCTTC
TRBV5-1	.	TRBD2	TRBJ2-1	CASSSDGRETASQFF	TGCGCCAGCAGCTCGGACGGGCGGGAGACGGCCTCTCAGTTCTTC
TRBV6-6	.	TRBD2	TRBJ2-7	CASSSPLAGGGYEQYF	TGTGCCAGCAGTTCACCTCTAGCGGGAGGGGGCTACGAGCAGTACTTC
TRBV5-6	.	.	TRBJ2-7	CASSSSAGSSEQYF	TGTGCCAGCAGCTCTAGCGCGGGTTCGAGCGAGCAGTACTTC
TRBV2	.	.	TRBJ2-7	CASSQSYEQYF	TGTGCCAGCAGCCAGTCCTACGAGCAGTACTTC
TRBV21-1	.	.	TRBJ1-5	CASSKEGAGDNQPQHF	TGTGCCAGCAGCAAAGAGGGCGCAGGGGACAATCAGCCCCAGCATTTT
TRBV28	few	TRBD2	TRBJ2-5	CASNPQLAGKETQYF	TGTGCCAGCAACCCCCAGCTAGCGGGGAAAGAGACCCAGTACTTC
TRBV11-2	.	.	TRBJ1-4	CASSAQRAGGEKLFF	TGTGCCAGCAGCGCCCAGCGGGCAGGAGGGGAAAAACTGTTTTTT
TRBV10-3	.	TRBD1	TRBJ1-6	CAISGTTGGNSPLHF	TGTGCCATCAGTGGCACAACAGGGGGAAATTCACCCCTCCACTTT
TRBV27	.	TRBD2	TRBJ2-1	CASSLGLGTSSYNEQFF	TGTGCCAGCAGTTTGGGCTTAGGGACTAGCTCCTACAATGAGCAGTTCTTC
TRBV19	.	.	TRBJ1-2	CASSIVSGSYTF	TGTGCCAGTAGTATAGTAAGCGGAAGCTACACCTTC
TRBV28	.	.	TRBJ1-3	CASSRLSGNTIYF	TGTGCCAGCAGCCGGTTATCTGGAAACACCATATATTTT
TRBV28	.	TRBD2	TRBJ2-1	CASSSLGGVYNEQFF	TGTGCCAGCAGTTCTCTCGGGGGGGTATACAATGAGCAGTTCTTC
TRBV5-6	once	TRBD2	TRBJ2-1	CASSSLAGGSYNEQFF	TGTGCCAGCAGCAGCCTGGCGGGAGGGTCCTACAATGAGCAGTTCTTC
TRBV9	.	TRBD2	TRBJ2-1	CASSEGLAGNEQFF	TGTGCCAGCAGCGAGGGACTAGCGGGCAATGAGCAGTTCTTC
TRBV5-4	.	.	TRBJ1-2	CASRDSFEYGYTF	TGTGCCAGCAGGGACAGCTTCGAATATGGCTACACCTTC
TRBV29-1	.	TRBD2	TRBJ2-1	CSVELRTSANEQFF	TGCAGCGTTGAGTTGAGGACTAGCGCTAATGAGCAGTTCTTC
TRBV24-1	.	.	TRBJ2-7	CAPEGPGDYEQYF	TGTGCCCCAGAGGGGCCAGGGGACTACGAGCAGTACTTC
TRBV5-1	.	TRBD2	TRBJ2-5	CASSLGASGRVETQYF	TGCGCCAGCAGCTTGGGCGCTAGCGGGAGAGTGGAGACCCAGTACTTC
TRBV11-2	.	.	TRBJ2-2	CASSPGQRNTGELFF	TGTGCCAGCAGCCCCGGACAGAGAAACACCGGGGAGCTGTTTTTT
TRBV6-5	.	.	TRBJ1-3	CASSYGEMGNTIYF	TGTGCCAGCAGTTACGGGGAGATGGGAAACACCATATATTTT
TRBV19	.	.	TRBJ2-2	CASKTRTGELFF	TGTGCCAGTAAAACTCGTACCGGGGAGCTGTTTTTT
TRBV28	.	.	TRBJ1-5	CASSLRPGVSQPQHF	TGTGCCAGCAGTTTAAGGCCAGGTGTTAGTCAGCCCCAGCATTTT
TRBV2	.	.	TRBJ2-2	CASRGRDTSHTGELFF	TGTGCCAGCAGGGGCCGGGACACCAGTCACACCGGGGAGCTGTTTTTT
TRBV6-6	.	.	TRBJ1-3	CASSFDSLSGNTIYF	TGTGCCAGCAGTTTCGACAGCCTCTCTGGAAACACCATATATTTT